Listed here are 6 T cell receptor beta chains from one sample, sequenced in a study of cytomegalovirus exposure and HLA in healthy donors. TCRdb's copy holds only in-frame clones and misses some; the assay was immunoSEQ multiplex PCR. Of over 100,000 clones in the sample, 85% to 90% were seen once. Sequencing was carried out using PBMCs. The receptors were sampled from a woman aged 18-29 years in good health and CMV-seropositive.

The CDR3 nucleotides read TGTGCCAGCAGCTTAGCGACAGGGAGTAGGGATGGCTACACCTTC. This codes for CASSLATGSRDGYTF. V usage is TRBV7-2 and J usage is TRBJ1-2; TRBD1 matches at 7 bases. The CDR3 contains 15 residues. The germline gives CDR1 SGHTA, CDR2 FQGNSA. The J segment lost 6 bases and the V segment lost 0 bases, leaving 7 bases of the junction unmatched.

This sequence joins TRBV5-4 and TRBJ1-4; 10 bases match TRBD1. Germline CDR1 is SGHNT and CDR2 is YYREEE (reference sequence). V lost 4 bases and J lost 2; bases outside the gene matches: 8. The CDR3 length is 17 residues. CDR3 sequence (DNA): TGTGCCAGCAGCACCCGGGACAGGGGTGGCACTAATGAAAAACTGTTTTTT. Translating gives CASSTRDRGGTNEKLFF.

The chain employs TRBV2 and TRBJ2-7; perhaps TRBD2 as D (5 bases). The V gene's germline CDR1 is SNHLY and CDR2 FYNNEI. The CDR3 extends over 12 amino acids. Trimming shortened V by 8 bases and J by 3 bases, and 11 bases separated the two germline ends. The CDR3 DNA is TGTGCCAGCCATAGCGAGTACTACGAGCAGTACTTC. It codes for CASHSEYYEQYF. Filled out from reference TRBV2 and TRBJ2-7, the complete variable domain reads EPEVTQTPSHQVTQMGQEVILRCVPISNHLYFYWYRQILGQKVEFLVSFYNNEISEKSEIFDDQFSVERPDGSNFTLKIRSTKLEDSAMYFCASHSEYYEQYFGPGTRLTVT.

The rearrangement uses TRBV5-1 and TRBJ2-5, with TRBD2 matching over 8 bases. The CDR3 consists of 17 residues. CDR1 is SGHRS and CDR2 is YFSETQ in the germline V gene. Trimming at V came to 3 bases and at J to 1 base, leaving 11 bases not matched to a gene. The CDR3 loop reads CASSSLRTSPGQETQYF. CDR3 in DNA: TGCGCCAGCAGCTCACTTCGGACTAGCCCAGGCCAAGAGACCCAGTACTTC. Full variable domain (outside the CDR3, taken from reference TRBV5-1 and TRBJ2-5): KAGVTQTPRYLIKTRGQQVTLSCSPISGHRSVSWYQQTPGQGLQFLFEYFSETQRNKGNFPGRFSGRQFSNSRSEMNVSTLELGDSALYLCASSSLRTSPGQETQYFGPGTRLLVL.

The J gene is TRBJ1-4, the V gene TRBV4-1, with 7 bases fitting TRBD1. The CDR3 spans 14 residues. The junction had 6 bases not matched to a gene; V was cut back by 4 bases and J by 7 bases. Per germline, CDR1 MGHRA and CDR2 YSYEKL. CDR3 in DNA: TGCGCCAGCAGCCTGAGCAGGGGGACTGAAAAACTGTTTTTT. This encodes CASSLSRGTEKLFF.

V and J are TRBV6-5 and TRBJ1-6; no firm D call. From germline, CDR1 is MNHEY and CDR2 SVGAGI. The CDR3 is 15 amino acids. With 7 bases removed from V and 6 bases from J, the gap between germline ends came to 16 bases. In DNA, the CDR3 is TGTGCCAGCACCGTTGTCGGAGGAACTAATTCACCCCTCCACTTT. It yields the protein CASTVVGGTNSPLHF.